This T cell receptor beta chain originates from a study of blood T cell repertoires in COVID-19 (dated by TCRdb to about 2020). In terms of the full investigation: Collaborator samples came from the United States, Italy and Spain and covered acute and convalescent phases of COVID-19. The prospective study material was composed of cDNA or gDNA derived from T cells, B-cell-depleted T cells, or PBMCs. Deeply sampled blood TCRbeta repertoires from subjects exposed to, actively infected with, or recovered from COVID-19 were included in the dataset. The repertoires were made available in a free public database intended to serve as a resource for research on the immune response to SARS-CoV-2. Samples were obtained from the ongoing ImmuneRACE study (first 160 participants) and from some 1,300 subjects provided by 6 global collaborators. Nearly every sample came with metadata listing a de-identified subject ID, COVID-19 status, age in years and sex. Where HLA class I and class II types were available, the types were taken from metadata supplied by the sample provider, not from assay-based typing.

V sheds 4 bases and J sheds 5 bases, leaving 11 bases between their ends. The CDR3 numbers 13 residues from cysteine through phenylalanine. The DNA shown is the 39-base CDR3, in frame from base 1. CDR1 and CDR2 are read off the germline V gene (reference sequence) as SEHNR and FQNEAQ. As to this clone: Its binding antigen is unknown. No base quality information exists; no much larger clone differs at one position.

The paper's findings and limits, for the study overall: The quantity of clinical and demographic metadata differed by source and by participant and was supplied without curation.

The immunoSEQ Assay, a bias-controlled multiplex PCR, was used to amplify TCRbeta CDR3 regions from genomic DNA. In the paper's pipeline: Nucleated cell counts per sample were estimated from amplification of reference gene primers within the assay. To quantify the absolute abundance of each unique TCRbeta CDR3 rearrangement, sequence reads were collapsed and filtered. For each sample, productive Simpson clonality was calculated as the square root of Simpson's diversity index across productive rearrangements. TCRdb mirrors the immuneACCESS table, restricted to in-frame sequences. Some clones are absent from its copies; in checked studies, under half trace to an unresolved V gene, and the reason for the others is unknown. That table is the source of V, J and clone size, and D and trimming were worked out from the DNA. Counted in this sample were 150,000 to 200,000 clones; roughly four fifths of them appeared once. The ten largest clones take up 6% to 8% of the sample.

One collaborating source in Seattle enrolled patients while the patients were actively infected and followed the patients over time throughout the course of disease. Collaborating institutions collected whole blood in K2EDTA tubes following their own protocols. For TCRbeta analysis, collaborators shipped samples as frozen whole blood, isolated PBMCs, or DNA extracted from either of those sample types. The receptor comes from an older woman with COVID-19, enrolled during active disease. The rearranged segments are TRBV7-9 and TRBJ2-5; the D gene lacks a confident call. The sample comprised peripheral blood. The CDR3 sequence is CASSSTIGETQYF. The base sequence is TGTGCCAGCAGCTCCACAATCGGGGAGACCCAGTACTTC.